The 7 T cell receptor beta chains listed next were all sequenced from one sample in a study of control samples from healthy donors and cancer patients. The protocol was immunoSEQ multiplex PCR, while the TCRdb copy is restricted to in-frame clones and leaves out a portion. The sample lists about 160,000 clones; about 94% were seen once. The sequenced material came from PBMCs. These receptors were taken from a man in his sixties with colorectal cancer.

The rearrangement uses TRBV5-6 and TRBJ2-3; D gene ambiguous. The CDR3 is 15 residues long. V lost 0 bases and J 0 bases, leaving 8 bases between the germline ends. The V gene's germline CDR1 is SGHDT and CDR2 YYEEEE. The CDR3 loop is CASSLASESTDTQYF. The CDR3 nucleotides are TGTGCCAGCAGCTTGGCATCAGAAAGCACAGATACGCAGTATTTT. Combining the CDR3 with reference TRBV5-6 and TRBJ2-3 gives the whole variable domain DAGVTQSPTHLIKTRGQQVTLRCSPKSGHDTVSWYQQALGQGPQFIFQYYEEEERQRGNFPDRFSGHQFPNYSSELNVNALLLGDSALYLCASSLASESTDTQYFGPGTRLTVL.

The gene calls are TRBV7-9 and TRBJ2-7; 7 bases align to TRBD1. J lost 5 bases, V lost 7 bases, and 8 bases had no gene match. The CDR3 is 13 residues long. In germline, CDR1 is SEHNR, CDR2 FQNEAQ (reference sequence). Written as DNA, the CDR3 is TGTGCCAGCACCTCTAAAGGGACAGACGAGCAGTACTTC. Its protein product is CASTSKGTDEQYF.

This chain joins TRBV5-1 and TRBJ2-5; a possible D gene is TRBD1 (6 bases). CDR1 SGHRS and CDR2 YFSETQ come from the germline V gene. The CDR3 sequence is 16 residues long. Deletions cut 0 bases from V and 2 bases from J, with 14 bases between. In DNA, the CDR3 is TGCGCCAGCAGCTTGGCCTTGGACAGAAATCAAGAGACCCAGTACTTC. Translation: CASSLALDRNQETQYF.

The V call is TRBV30, the J call TRBJ1-4, with D unclear. This CDR3 region has 15 residues. The germline V gene encodes CDR1 GTSNPN and CDR2 SVGIG (reference sequence). Deletions cut 0 bases from V and 0 bases from J, with 8 bases between. CDR3 coding DNA: TGTGCCTGGAGTGTACTTCAGTCAACTAATGAAAAACTGTTTTTT. This codes for CAWSVLQSTNEKLFF.

CDR3 sequence reads: CASSDVRQGETQYF. In DNA form, the CDR3 reads TGTGCCAGCAGTGATGTGAGACAGGGGGAGACCCAGTACTTC. V and J are TRBV6-1 and TRBJ2-5; 8 nucleotides line up with TRBD1. Trimming at V came to 3 bases and at J to 5 bases, leaving 5 bases not matched to a gene. Germline CDR1 reads MNHNS; CDR2 reads SASEGT. This CDR3 is 14 amino acids long.

V gene TRBV30 combines with J gene TRBJ2-7, with a weak D call TRBD1 (5 bases). V lost 0 bases and J lost 5, with 11 bases in between. CDR3 size: 13 residues. CDR1 and CDR2 (germline): GTSNPN, SVGIG (reference sequence). In DNA, the CDR3 is TGTGCCTGGAGTGTTAGCAGGGCGCACGAGCAGTACTTC. It encodes CAWSVSRAHEQYF.

This clone was seen only once. The chain recombines TRBV27 with TRBJ2-6, with no clear D. CDR3 length equals 14 residues. V gave up 11 bases and J gave up 0 bases, with 11 bases separating them. CDR1 is MNHEY and CDR2 is SMNVEV in the germline V gene (reference sequence). In nucleotides, the CDR3 is TGTGCCGTCGCGGACCTCTCTGGGGCCAACGTCCTGACTTTC. Translated: CAVADLSGANVLTF. Complete variable domain (other parts from reference TRBV27 and TRBJ2-6): EAQVTQNPRYLITVTGKKLTVTCSQNMNHEYMSWYRQDPGLGLRQIYYSMNVEVTDKGDVPEGYKVSRKEKRNFPLILESPSPNQTSLYFCAVADLSGANVLTFGAGSRLTVL.